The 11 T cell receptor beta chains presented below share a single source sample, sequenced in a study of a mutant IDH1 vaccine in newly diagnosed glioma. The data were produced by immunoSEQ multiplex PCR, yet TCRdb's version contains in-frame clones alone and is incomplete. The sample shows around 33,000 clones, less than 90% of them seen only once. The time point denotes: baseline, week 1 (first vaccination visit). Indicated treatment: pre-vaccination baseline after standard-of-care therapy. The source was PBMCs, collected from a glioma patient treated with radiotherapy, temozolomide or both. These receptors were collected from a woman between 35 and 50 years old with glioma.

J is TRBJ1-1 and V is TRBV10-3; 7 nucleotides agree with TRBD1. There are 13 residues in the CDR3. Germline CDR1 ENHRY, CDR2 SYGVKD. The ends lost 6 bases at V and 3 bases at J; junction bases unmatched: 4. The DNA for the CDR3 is TGTGCCATCAGAGACAGGGCGGACACTGAAGCTTTCTTT. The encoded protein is CAIRDRADTEAFF.

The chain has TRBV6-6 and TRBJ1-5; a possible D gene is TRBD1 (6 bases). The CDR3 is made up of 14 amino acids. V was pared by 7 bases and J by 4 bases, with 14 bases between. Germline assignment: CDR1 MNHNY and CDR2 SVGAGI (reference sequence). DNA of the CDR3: TGTGCCAGCACCATACAGGGAGGGAATCAGCCCCAGCATTTT. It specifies CASTIQGGNQPQHF.

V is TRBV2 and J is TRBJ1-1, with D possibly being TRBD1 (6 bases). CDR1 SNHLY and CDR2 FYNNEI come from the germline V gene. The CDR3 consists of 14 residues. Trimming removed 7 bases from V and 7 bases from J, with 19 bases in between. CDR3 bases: TGTGCCAGCACCCTACAGGGACGGCTGAATGAAGCTTTCTTT. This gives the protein CASTLQGRLNEAFF.

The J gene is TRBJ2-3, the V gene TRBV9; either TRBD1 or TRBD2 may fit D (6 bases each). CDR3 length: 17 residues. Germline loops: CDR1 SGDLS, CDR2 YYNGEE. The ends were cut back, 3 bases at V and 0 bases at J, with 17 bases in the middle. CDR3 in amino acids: CASSESVWGASTDTQYF. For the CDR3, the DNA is TGTGCCAGCAGCGAGTCCGTCTGGGGGGCTAGCACAGATACGCAGTATTTT.

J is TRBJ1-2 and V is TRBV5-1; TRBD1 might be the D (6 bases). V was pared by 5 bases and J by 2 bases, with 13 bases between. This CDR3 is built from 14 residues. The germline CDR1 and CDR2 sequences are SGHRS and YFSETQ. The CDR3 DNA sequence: TGCGCCAGCAGGACAGATCAGGGGAACTATGGCTACACCTTC. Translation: CASRTDQGNYGYTF.

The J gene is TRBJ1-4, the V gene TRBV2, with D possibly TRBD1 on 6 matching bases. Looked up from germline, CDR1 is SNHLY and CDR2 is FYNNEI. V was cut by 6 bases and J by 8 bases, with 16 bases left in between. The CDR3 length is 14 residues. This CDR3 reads CASRETGVNEKLFF. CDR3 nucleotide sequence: TGTGCCAGCAGGGAGACAGGAGTGAACGAAAAACTGTTTTTT.

In DNA, the CDR3 is TGTGCCAGCAGTGGATTCGAGACTAACTATGGCTACACCTTC. Its protein is CASSGFETNYGYTF. The chain joins TRBV6-1 to TRBJ1-2; D not certain. This CDR3 has 14 amino acids. The V end was cut by 4 bases, the J end by 0 bases, with 9 bases between. Germline V gene lookup returns CDR1 MNHNS and CDR2 SASEGT.

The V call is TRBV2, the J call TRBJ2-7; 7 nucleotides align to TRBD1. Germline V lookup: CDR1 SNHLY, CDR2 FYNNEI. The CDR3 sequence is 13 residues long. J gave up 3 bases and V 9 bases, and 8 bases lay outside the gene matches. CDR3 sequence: CARPDRSSYEQYF. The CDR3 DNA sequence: TGTGCCAGACCGGACAGGTCCAGCTACGAGCAGTACTTC.

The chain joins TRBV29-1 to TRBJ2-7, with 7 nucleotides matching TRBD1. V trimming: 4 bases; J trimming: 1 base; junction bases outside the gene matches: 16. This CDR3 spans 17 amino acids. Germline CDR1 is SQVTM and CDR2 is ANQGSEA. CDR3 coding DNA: TGCAGCGTTGGGGGTTGGGTGGCAACAGGGGCTTCCTACGAGCAGTACTTC. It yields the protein CSVGGWVATGASYEQYF.

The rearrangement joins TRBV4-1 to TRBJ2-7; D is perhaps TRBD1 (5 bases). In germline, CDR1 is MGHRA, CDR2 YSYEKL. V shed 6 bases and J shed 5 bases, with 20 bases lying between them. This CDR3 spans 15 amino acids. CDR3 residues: CASSTTTANVHEQYF. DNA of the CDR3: TGCGCCAGCAGTACAACGACAGCCAACGTCCACGAGCAGTACTTC.

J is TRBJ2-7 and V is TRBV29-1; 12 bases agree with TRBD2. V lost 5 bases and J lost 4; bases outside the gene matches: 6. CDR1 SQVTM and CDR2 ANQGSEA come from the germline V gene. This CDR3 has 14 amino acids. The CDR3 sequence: CSVFLAGGPYEQYF. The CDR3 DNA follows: TGCAGCGTTTTTCTAGCGGGGGGGCCATACGAGCAGTACTTC.